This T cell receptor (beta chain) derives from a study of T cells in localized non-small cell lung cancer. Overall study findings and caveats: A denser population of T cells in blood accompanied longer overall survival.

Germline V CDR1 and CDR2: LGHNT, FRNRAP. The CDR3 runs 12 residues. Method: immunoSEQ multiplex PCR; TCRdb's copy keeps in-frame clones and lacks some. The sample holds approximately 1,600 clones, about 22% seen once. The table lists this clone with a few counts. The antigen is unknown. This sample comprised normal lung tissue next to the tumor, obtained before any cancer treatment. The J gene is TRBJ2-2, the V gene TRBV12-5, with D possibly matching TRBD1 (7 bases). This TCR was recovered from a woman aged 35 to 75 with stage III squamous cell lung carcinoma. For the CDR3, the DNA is TGTGCCGGAGGGGGCGGGGCCGGGGAGCTGTTTTTT. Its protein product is CAGGGGAGELFF.